These 26 T cell receptor beta chains were all obtained from the same sample, sequenced in a study of patients with pleural tuberculosis. TCRdb ran MiXCR on the reads and lists one entry per CDR3 protein. The sample has around 30,000 distinct CDR3 sequences, over 15% seen once. Sequencing was carried out using peripheral blood. These receptors were collected from a human donor with pleural tuberculosis.

There are a few counts of this clonotype. This sequence joins TRBV29-1 and TRBJ1-4, with TRBD1 as a possible D gene (6 bases). The V gene lost 7 bases and the J gene lost 4 bases, with 16 bases spanning the gap. The CDR3 has 14 amino acids. CDR1 and CDR2 (germline): SQVTM, ANQGSEA. The chain's CDR3 is CSASRGAGNEKLFF. DNA of the CDR3: TGCAGCGCCTCCCGGGGGGCGGGTAATGAAAAACTGTTTTTT.

The J gene is TRBJ1-6, the V gene TRBV12-3 or TRBV12-4; TRBD1 might be the D (6 bases). The CDR3 totals 15 residues. Trimming removed 8 bases at V and 5 bases at J, with 16 bases between. CDR3 region: CASRWGAGNNSPLHF. The CDR3 bases are TGTGCCAGCCGTTGGGGGGCAGGGAATAATTCACCCCTCCACTTT.

This clonotype has a count of ten or more. The chain is built from TRBV5-6 and TRBJ2-1, with D unclear. CDR1 is SGHDT, CDR2 YYEEEE, per germline. Between the trimmed V and J ends, which lost 4 bases and 0 bases, there was a span of 20 bases. The CDR3 is 18 residues long. The CDR3 DNA reads TGTGCCAGCAGCCGCCCACTCGACCCCCTGAGCTCCTACAATGAGCAGTTCTTC. It translates to CASSRPLDPLSSYNEQFF.

This sequence joins TRBV27 and TRBJ2-1; 10 positions agree with TRBD2. This CDR3 contains 15 residues. V dropped 5 bases and J dropped 6; count of bases not matched to a gene: 7. CDR1 and CDR2 (germline): MNHEY, SMNVEV (reference sequence). CDR3 sequence reads: CASSDQAGGPNEQFF. The CDR3, as DNA: TGTGCCAGCAGTGACCAAGCGGGAGGGCCCAATGAGCAGTTCTTC.

The genes are TRBV27 and TRBJ2-1; maybe TRBD2 (5 bases). Germline CDR1 is MNHEY and CDR2 is SMNVEV (reference sequence). The V end lost 10 bases, the J end lost 5 bases, and 12 bases lay between the germline ends. The CDR3 has 12 amino acids. CDR3 in DNA: TGTGCCATCCTAACCGGGGACAATGAGCAGTTCTTC. Translated, it gives CAILTGDNEQFF.

This clonotype was seen only once. The junction shows a germline mismatch at one end, possibly a read error. The rearrangement uses TRBV6-1 and TRBJ2-7; 9 nucleotides match TRBD1. Per germline, CDR1 MNHNS and CDR2 SASEGT. This CDR3 is built from 15 residues. CDR3 sequence: CASSPYRGRAYERYF. CDR3 nucleotides: TGTGCCAGCAGTCCTTACAGGGGGCGCGCCTACGAGCGGTACTTC.

As concerns this clonotype: At one of its ends the junction is not consistent with the germline gene, which may arise from a read error. This chain connects TRBV3-1 to TRBJ1-1; possibly TRBD1 for D (5 bases). Looked up from germline, CDR1 is LGHDT and CDR2 is YNNKEL (reference sequence). This CDR3 is 15 amino acids long. CDR3 in DNA: TGTGCCAGCAGCCAAGTCCCCCCAGGGAACACTGAAGCTCTCTTT. This gives the protein CASSQVPPGNTEALF.

The sample holds many counts of this clonotype. The DNA for the CDR3 is TGTGCCAGCAGTGACCGGGACAGCCAGAACTATGGCTACACCTTC. This gives the protein CASSDRDSQNYGYTF. The genes are TRBV2 and TRBJ1-2; 7 bases align to TRBD1. From germline, CDR1 is SNHLY and CDR2 FYNNEI. With V trimmed by 3 bases and J by 2 bases, 6 bases remained unmatched. This CDR3 spans 15 amino acids.

As concerns this clonotype: Germline and junction disagree at one end, which may indicate a read error. V gene TRBV15 combines with J gene TRBJ2-1; D may be TRBD2 (5 bases). Looked up from germline, CDR1 is LNHNV and CDR2 is YYDKDF (reference sequence). CDR3 length equals 16 residues. In nucleotides, the CDR3 is TGTGCCACCAGCAGAGAAGTAGGACTCTCCTACAATGGGCAGTTCTTC. Translating gives CATSREVGLSYNGQFF.

This clonotype was seen many times. This rearrangement joins TRBV2 to TRBJ2-6; 8 bases fit TRBD1. With 6 bases clipped from V and 2 bases from J, the junction kept 6 bases outside the gene matches. Germline V gene sequence: CDR1 SNHLY, CDR2 FYNNEI. This CDR3 is built from 16 residues. The CDR3 coding sequence is TGTGCCAGCAGAACCGGGACAGGAGCTGGGGCCAACGTCCTGACTTTC. This gives the protein CASRTGTGAGANVLTF.

This chain connects TRBV7-6 to TRBJ1-1; D is possibly TRBD1 (5 bases). This CDR3 comprises 13 residues. Trimming cost V 4 bases and J 7 bases, with 13 bases left between them. Germline V gene data show CDR1 as SGHVS and CDR2 as FNYEAQ. DNA of the CDR3: TGTGCCAGCAGCTATTACGGGGGGAGTGAAGCTTTCTTT. This translates into CASSYYGGSEAFF.

Regarding this clonotype: This may be a read error: a much more frequent sequence differs by one nucleotide. V usage is TRBV12-3 or TRBV12-4 and J usage is TRBJ1-2; TRBD1 matches at 7 bases. The CDR3 covers 17 residues. The CDR3 bases are TGTGCCAGCAGTTTAGCGGGGCCACACACAGGGGACGAAGGCTACATCTTC. It translates to CASSLAGPHTGDEGYIF.

This clonotype came up many times. The chain carries TRBV20-1 and TRBJ2-1; D is tentatively TRBD1 or TRBD2 (5 bases each). The V gene's germline CDR1 is DFQATT and CDR2 SNEGSKA (reference sequence). V was clipped by 8 bases and J by 6 bases, with 17 bases between them. The length of the CDR3 is 13 residues. CDR3 sequence (DNA): TGCAGTTCACCGGGACCGAAACGCAATGAGCAGTTCTTC. It encodes CSSPGPKRNEQFF.

This clonotype was seen at least ten times. The chain carries TRBV25-1 and TRBJ1-5, with a possible D match to TRBD1 (5 bases). Germline values: CDR1 MGHDK, CDR2 SYGVNS. Trimming cost V 2 bases and J 3 bases, with 26 bases left between them. The CDR3 has 20 amino acids. The CDR3 sequence: CASSERTPLGPGLLNQPQHF. CDR3 DNA sequence: TGTGCCAGCAGTGAAAGGACACCCCTTGGCCCTGGCCTACTCAATCAGCCCCAGCATTTT.

This clonotype has only a few counts. This clone may be a read error of a much larger clone one base away. The rearrangement joins TRBV28 to TRBJ2-6, with 8 bases matching TRBD2. The CDR3 is made up of 15 amino acids. The V gene's germline CDR1 is MDHEN and CDR2 SYDVKM. The CDR3 region has the DNA TGTGCCAGCAGTCCGGGGGGGCAAGGGGCCAACGCCCTGACTTTC. It encodes CASSPGGQGANALTF.

Sample share makes this clonotype medium-sized. This chain uses TRBV28 with TRBJ2-3; 8 bases are shared with TRBD2. V gave up 4 bases and J gave up 4 bases; unmatched junction bases: 10. The CDR3 length is 16 residues. Germline loops: CDR1 MDHEN, CDR2 SYDVKM. The CDR3 here is CASSSLAGSGADTQYF. DNA for the CDR3: TGTGCCAGCAGTTCGTTAGCGGGATCTGGCGCAGATACGCAGTATTTT.

This clonotype occurred many times. The rearrangement links TRBV27 to TRBJ1-2, with 9 bases identical to TRBD1. V gave up 7 bases and J gave up 6 bases; unmatched junction bases: 3. The CDR3 totals 12 residues. Germline V gene data show CDR1 as MNHEY and CDR2 as SMNVEV (reference sequence). The CDR3 is CASKGQGNGYTF. For the CDR3, the DNA is TGTGCCAGCAAGGGACAGGGTAATGGCTACACCTTC.

This chain connects TRBV9 to TRBJ1-1, with TRBD1 matching 7 bases. The CDR3 contains 17 residues. The germline CDR1 and CDR2 sequences are SGDLS and YYNGEE. Trimming cost V 4 bases and J 1 base; bases outside gene matches: 13. CDR3 sequence (DNA): TGTGCCAGCAGCTCGGCCGGGACAGATGCAGCGAACACTGAAGCTTTCTTT. Translated: CASSSAGTDAANTEAFF.

This clonotype was observed many times. The V and J genes are TRBV12-3 or TRBV12-4 and TRBJ1-5; D not resolved. CDR3 length equals 15 residues. V was pared by 1 base and J by 1 base, with 8 bases between. CDR3 region: CASSLEAGSNQPQHF. In DNA, the CDR3 is TGTGCCAGCAGTTTAGAAGCAGGAAGCAATCAGCCCCAGCATTTT.

This clonotype was counted many times. This chain joins TRBV29-1 and TRBJ1-2; weak D call: TRBD1 (6 bases). There are 12 residues in the CDR3. Looked up from germline, CDR1 is SQVTM and CDR2 is ANQGSEA. V lost 6 bases, J lost 2 bases, and 10 bases lay in between. CDR3 nucleotides: TGCAGCGTGGGGGGCCAGAACTATGGCTACACCTTC. It codes for CSVGGQNYGYTF.

This clonotype appeared many times. This chain joins TRBV29-1 and TRBJ2-7; no reliable D call. The CDR3 sequence is 13 residues long. V was shortened by 3 bases and J by 6 bases, with 15 bases between the two germline ends. The germline gives CDR1 SQVTM, CDR2 ANQGSEA. The CDR3 nucleotides are TGCAGCGTTGAGGAGACACCCACCGGCGAGCAGTACTTC. Amino acid sequence: CSVEETPTGEQYF.

This clonotype was seen at least ten times. The chain couples TRBV7-9 to TRBJ2-7; the match to TRBD2 covers 9 bases. Unmatched junction bases numbered 8, after V lost 4 bases and J lost 7 bases. Per the germline V gene, CDR1 is SEHNR and CDR2 is FQNEAQ (reference sequence). The CDR3 totals 14 residues. CDR3 amino acids: CASSSGGGGTEQYF. In DNA, the CDR3 is TGTGCCAGCAGCTCCGGCGGGGGGGGGACAGAGCAGTACTTC.

This clonotype is termed medium-sized. The chain links TRBV27 to TRBJ1-1; no reliable D call. The CDR3 loop spans 14 amino acids. CDR1 is MNHEY, CDR2 SMNVEV, per germline (reference sequence). V was trimmed by 5 bases and J by 1 base, leaving 11 bases between them. The CDR3 nucleotides read TGTGCCAGCAGTCCGGGATTAGCGAACACTGAAGCTTTCTTT. This encodes CASSPGLANTEAFF.

This clonotype came up many times. This sequence joins TRBV5-1 and TRBJ1-1, with TRBD1 as a possible D gene (6 bases). This CDR3 has 16 amino acids. V lost 3 bases to trimming and J lost 1 base, with 16 bases between them. Germline values: CDR1 SGHRS, CDR2 YFSETQ. The CDR3 DNA reads TGCGCCAGCAGCTCAAACTTGGGGGCCGGGAACACTGAAGCTTTCTTT. This translates into CASSSNLGAGNTEAFF. The variable domain in full, completed from reference TRBV5-1 and TRBJ1-1, reads KAGVTQTPRYLIKTRGQQVTLSCSPISGHRSVSWYQQTPGQGLQFLFEYFSETQRNKGNFPGRFSGRQFSNSRSEMNVSTLELGDSALYLCASSSNLGAGNTEAFFGQGTRLTVV.

This clonotype has only one observation. V gene TRBV2 combines with J gene TRBJ1-1; 12 bases match TRBD1. The V gene end was trimmed by 7 bases and the J gene end by 4 bases; junction bases not matched to a gene: 7. This CDR3 comprises 15 residues. Germline CDR1 reads SNHLY; CDR2 reads FYNNEI. CDR3 DNA sequence: TGTGCCAGCAATCCGGGACAGGGGGCGCGCACTGAAGCTTTCTTT. Protein: CASNPGQGARTEAFF.

This clonotype was counted at least ten times. V gene TRBV9 combines with J gene TRBJ1-3, with D possibly matching TRBD1 (5 bases). Between the trimmed V and J ends, which lost 4 bases and 2 bases, there was a span of 13 bases. Germline V gives CDR1 SGDLS, CDR2 YYNGEE. The CDR3 runs to 15 residues. The CDR3 loop reads CASSFSGIAGNTIYF. In DNA form, the CDR3 reads TGTGCCAGCAGCTTTTCAGGGATAGCTGGAAACACCATATATTTT.